Included here is one T cell receptor (beta chain) sequence, with context. The sample is drawn from a study of T cell changes during pregnancy in multiple sclerosis. The method was immunoSEQ multiplex PCR; TCRdb's version includes in-frame clones alone and lacks a portion of them. The data hold about 60,000 clones, with approximately 93% observed a single time. This specimen was CD8+ T cells from peripheral blood mononuclear cells, taken in the second trimester of pregnancy. The sequence was collected from a female donor with multiple sclerosis, enrolled in a pregnancy study.

The CDR3 bases are TGTGCCAGCAGCTTCCCCCAGGGGGAATCCTACGAGCAGTACTTC. It specifies CASSFPQGESYEQYF. The rearrangement joins TRBV7-9 to TRBJ2-7; 7 bases agree with TRBD1. Trimming took 3 bases from V and 1 from J; bases not matched to a gene: 6. There are 15 residues in the CDR3. The germline gives CDR1 SEHNR, CDR2 FQNEAQ (reference sequence).